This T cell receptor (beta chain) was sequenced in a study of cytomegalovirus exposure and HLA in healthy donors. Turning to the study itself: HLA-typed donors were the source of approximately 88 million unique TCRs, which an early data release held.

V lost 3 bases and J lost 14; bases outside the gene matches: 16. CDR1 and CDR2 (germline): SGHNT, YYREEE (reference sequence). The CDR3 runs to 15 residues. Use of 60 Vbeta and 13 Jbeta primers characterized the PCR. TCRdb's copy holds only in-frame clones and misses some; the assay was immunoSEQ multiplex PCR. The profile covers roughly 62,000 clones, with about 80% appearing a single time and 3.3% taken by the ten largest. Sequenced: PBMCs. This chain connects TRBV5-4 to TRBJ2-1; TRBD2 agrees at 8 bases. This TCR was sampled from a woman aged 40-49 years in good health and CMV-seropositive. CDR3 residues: CASSSPGLEDWKEFF. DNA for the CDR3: TGTGCCAGCAGCTCGCCGGGACTAGAAGACTGGAAGGAGTTCTTC.